These 29 T cell receptor beta chains were all obtained from the same sample, sequenced in a study of blood T cell repertoires in COVID-19. Profiled with immunoSEQ multiplex PCR; TCRdb holds only in-frame clones, not every one. In the table there are 200,000 to 250,000 clones, roughly 80% of which are singletons. The material sequenced was peripheral blood. The receptors originated from a man aged 80 or over with acute or convalescent COVID-19.

The chain links TRBV9 to TRBJ1-1; no definite D call. The V end lost 0 bases, the J end lost 5 bases, and 23 bases lay between the germline ends. This CDR3 has 18 residues. The germline CDR1 and CDR2 sequences are SGDLS and YYNGEE. Written as DNA, the CDR3 is TGTGCCAGCAGCGTAGACTCCGAGGGTAGGAATGTTAGGACTGAAGCTTTCTTT. Translated: CASSVDSEGRNVRTEAFF.

This clone appeared a single time. The chain combines TRBV3-1 (or the pseudogene TRBV3-2) with TRBJ2-1; 7 nucleotides line up with TRBD2. Germline V gene data show CDR1 as LGHDT and CDR2 as YNNKEL (reference sequence). This CDR3 has 13 residues. V lost 8 bases and J lost 4; bases outside the gene matches: 5. The CDR3 nucleotides read TGTGCCAGCGGGGGACTACATTACAATGAGCAGTTCTTC. This codes for CASGGLHYNEQFF.

The chain has TRBV7-6 and TRBJ2-5, with D perhaps TRBD2 (5 bases). The CDR3 is 15 residues long. Germline assignment: CDR1 SGHVS and CDR2 FNYEAQ. Trimming cost V 4 bases and J 4 bases, with 16 bases left between them. The CDR3 protein is CASSWRAQWGETQYF. The CDR3 region has the DNA TGTGCCAGCAGCTGGCGGGCCCAGTGGGGAGAGACCCAGTACTTC.

V gene TRBV5-5 combines with J gene TRBJ2-1; 10 bases match TRBD1. V trimming: 3 bases; J trimming: 8 bases; junction bases outside the gene matches: 11. The CDR3 runs 16 residues. Germline V gives CDR1 SGHKS, CDR2 YYEKEE (reference sequence). CDR3 sequence (DNA): TGTGCCAGCAGCTCCCCCAGGACAGGGGGGGTACATGAGCAGTTCTTC. Amino acid sequence: CASSSPRTGGVHEQFF.

This clone was counted only a few times. The rearrangement uses TRBV3-1 (or the pseudogene TRBV3-2) and TRBJ2-7; possible D gene TRBD1, 5 bases. CDR1 and CDR2 (germline): LGHDT, YNNKEL (reference sequence). The CDR3 has 13 amino acids. The V end lost 0 bases, the J end lost 6 bases, and 9 bases lay between the germline ends. CDR3 loop: CASSQDGRAEQYF. The CDR3 region has the DNA TGTGCCAGCAGCCAAGATGGCAGGGCCGAGCAGTACTTC.

The chain joins TRBV5-4 to TRBJ1-1; no definite D call. In germline, CDR1 is SGHNT, CDR2 YYREEE (reference sequence). Trimming cost V 0 bases and J 7 bases, with 7 bases left between them. CDR3 length: 12 amino acids. This CDR3 reads CASSLGQYEAFF. The CDR3 DNA follows: TGTGCCAGCAGCTTGGGTCAGTATGAAGCTTTCTTT.

This chain connects TRBV5-6 to TRBJ2-7; 8 bases map to TRBD2. There are 13 residues in the CDR3. The germline V gene encodes CDR1 SGHDT and CDR2 YYEEEE. V dropped 2 bases and J dropped 6; count of bases not matched to a gene: 4. The CDR3: CASSLREGGEQYF. The CDR3 DNA is TGTGCCAGCAGCTTACGGGAGGGAGGCGAGCAGTACTTC. Supplemented by reference TRBV5-6 and TRBJ2-7, the full variable domain reads DAGVTQSPTHLIKTRGQQVTLRCSPKSGHDTVSWYQQALGQGPQFIFQYYEEEERQRGNFPDRFSGHQFPNYSSELNVNALLLGDSALYLCASSLREGGEQYFGPGTRLTVT.

The chain is built from TRBV5-1 and TRBJ2-3; 9 nucleotides align to TRBD1. Germline assignment: CDR1 SGHRS and CDR2 YFSETQ. Trimming removed 4 bases from V and 0 bases from J; junction bases left unmatched: 15. CDR3 size: 19 residues. CDR3 nucleotide sequence: TGCGCCAGCAGCCTTCTCCCCTATCACAGGGGGCTAAGCACAGATACGCAGTATTTT. This gives the protein CASSLLPYHRGLSTDTQYF.

V is TRBV5-5 and J is TRBJ1-3; 8 bases line up with TRBD1. CDR3 length equals 15 residues. CDR1 and CDR2 from the germline V gene are SGHKS and YYEKEE (reference sequence). V shed 4 bases and J 3 bases; nucleotides not matched to a gene: 6. The CDR3 coding sequence is TGTGCCAGCAGCCCGACAGGGGTTTATGGAAACACCATATATTTT. Translation gives CASSPTGVYGNTIYF.

This chain joins TRBV10-3 and TRBJ2-4; 12 bases agree with TRBD1. Unmatched junction bases numbered 8, after V lost 11 bases and J lost 3 bases. The CDR3 is 15 amino acids. Germline CDR1 ENHRY, CDR2 SYGVKD. CDR3 nucleotide sequence: TGTGCCGCTGCCGGGACAGGGGGCATCAAAAACATTCAGTACTTC. Amino acids: CAAAGTGGIKNIQYF.

The chain joins TRBV7-6 to TRBJ2-1; TRBD2 agrees at 10 bases. The germline gives CDR1 SGHVS, CDR2 FNYEAQ. The CDR3 is 16 residues long. The J segment lost 6 bases and the V segment lost 3 bases, leaving 8 bases of the junction unmatched. CDR3 in amino acids: CASSLIPSGRGNEQFF. For the CDR3, the DNA is TGTGCCAGCAGCTTGATCCCCAGCGGGAGGGGCAATGAGCAGTTCTTC.

A few counts support this clone. V gene TRBV3-1 (or the pseudogene TRBV3-2) combines with J gene TRBJ1-6; no reliable D call. Trimming removed 4 bases from V and 6 bases from J, with 10 bases in between. CDR3 size: 14 residues. Germline-derived CDR1 and CDR2 are LGHDT and YNNKEL (reference sequence). The CDR3: CASSPQAPNSPLHF. For the CDR3, the DNA is TGTGCCAGCAGCCCTCAGGCTCCTAATTCACCCCTCCACTTT.

This chain joins TRBV5-1 and TRBJ1-2, with 7 bases fitting TRBD1. This CDR3 region has 17 residues. The trim removed 2 bases at V and 0 bases at J, leaving 10 bases unmatched. Per germline, CDR1 SGHRS and CDR2 YFSETQ. CDR3 in amino acids: CASSFLSTGRANYGYTF. CDR3 bases: TGCGCCAGCAGCTTCTTATCGACAGGGCGAGCTAACTATGGCTACACCTTC.

This clone was counted a single time. The CDR3: CASSVGGQGVKDTQYF. The CDR3 region has the DNA TGTGCCAGCAGCGTTGGAGGACAGGGGGTGAAAGATACGCAGTATTTT. The gene calls are TRBV9 and TRBJ2-3, with TRBD1 identical over 10 bases. V shed 2 bases and J 5 bases; nucleotides not matched to a gene: 8. The CDR3 is made up of 16 amino acids. Germline V gene lookup returns CDR1 SGDLS and CDR2 YYNGEE.

V is TRBV7-2 and J is TRBJ2-3; TRBD1 matches 12 bases. With 5 bases clipped from V and 6 bases from J, the junction kept 9 bases outside the gene matches. The CDR3 sequence is 16 residues long. Germline assignment: CDR1 SGHTA and CDR2 FQGNSA. This CDR3 is CASSGDRGLITDTQYF. The DNA of the CDR3 is TGTGCCAGCAGCGGGGACAGGGGGCTAATAACTGATACGCAGTATTTT.

The rearrangement links TRBV4-2 to TRBJ1-5; 7 nucleotides align to TRBD1. Unmatched junction bases numbered 10, after V lost 1 base and J lost 7 bases. Looked up from germline, CDR1 is LGHNA and CDR2 is YNFKEQ. CDR3 length: 16 amino acids. The DNA of the CDR3 is TGTGCCAGCAGCCAAGGGGGGACAGTAAGAAGACAGCCCCAGCATTTT. It translates to CASSQGGTVRRQPQHF.

Only one count was recorded for this clone. This chain uses TRBV5-1 with TRBJ2-6, with 9 bases that match TRBD1. Germline CDR1 is SGHRS and CDR2 is YFSETQ. After removal of 4 bases from V and 0 bases from J, the junction contained 5 bases not matched to a gene. This CDR3 contains 17 residues. The CDR3 coding sequence is TGCGCCAGCAGCAATGACAGGGGGTACTCTGGGGCCAACGTCCTGACTTTC. Translation gives CASSNDRGYSGANVLTF.

This sequence joins TRBV28 and TRBJ2-1, with D possibly matching TRBD1 (5 bases). The germline V gene encodes CDR1 MDHEN and CDR2 SYDVKM. Trimming left V 1 base short and J 1 base short, with 8 bases between. This CDR3 contains 15 residues. The CDR3 nucleotides are TGTGCCAGCAGTTTATATCCAGGGTCCTACAATGAGCAGTTCTTC. Protein: CASSLYPGSYNEQFF.

The chain has TRBV15 and TRBJ1-2, with D possibly being TRBD1 (5 bases). Germline V gene sequence: CDR1 LNHNV, CDR2 YYDKDF (reference sequence). The V and J ends lost 3 bases and 4 bases respectively, with 12 bases between them. This CDR3 is 14 amino acids long. CDR3 nucleotide sequence: TGTGCCACCAGCAGGGGAGGGGCCAGCTATGGCTACACCTTC. This codes for CATSRGGASYGYTF.

The chain employs TRBV11-3 and TRBJ2-5; the match to TRBD2 covers 8 bases. Germline CDR1 reads SGHNT; CDR2 reads YENEEA. CDR3 length equals 15 residues. Trimming took 5 bases from V and 3 from J; bases not matched to a gene: 8. CDR3 loop: CASSASSGRKETQYF. CDR3 coding DNA: TGTGCCAGCAGCGCCTCCAGCGGGAGAAAAGAGACCCAGTACTTC.

The V gene is TRBV25-1, the J gene TRBJ1-6, with D perhaps matching TRBD1 (6 bases). CDR3 length: 15 residues. V lost 10 bases to trimming and J lost 8 bases, with 21 bases between them. Germline CDR1 MGHDK, CDR2 SYGVNS. As DNA, the CDR3 is TGTGCCAACCCCCTGACAGGCGGTCAGGATTCACCCCTCCACTTT. As protein: CANPLTGGQDSPLHF.

The chain combines TRBV7-2 with TRBJ2-3; 12 bases agree with TRBD2. The CDR3 is 16 amino acids. Trimming took 5 bases from V and 2 from J; bases not matched to a gene: 5. Germline CDR1 reads SGHTA; CDR2 reads FQGNSA. Written as DNA, the CDR3 is TGTGCCAGCAGCACCGGACTAGCGGGAAACACAGATACGCAGTATTTT. It translates to CASSTGLAGNTDTQYF. Using reference TRBV7-2 and TRBJ2-3 for the parts outside the CDR3, the full variable domain is GAGVSQSPSNKVTEKGKDVELRCDPISGHTALYWYRQSLGQGLEFLIYFQGNSAPDKSGLPSDRFSAERTGGSVSTLTIQRTQQEDSAVYLCASSTGLAGNTDTQYFGPGTRLTVL.

The chain is built from TRBV6-5 and TRBJ1-3, with TRBD1 matching over 8 bases. The CDR3 covers 14 residues. The junction had 3 bases not matched to a gene; V was cut back by 5 bases and J by 3 bases. CDR1 MNHEY and CDR2 SVGAGI come from the germline V gene. CDR3 residues: CASSRTGYGNTIYF. CDR3 DNA: TGTGCCAGCAGTAGGACAGGGTATGGAAACACCATATATTTT.

The chain carries TRBV24-1 and TRBJ1-4; D might be TRBD1 (6 bases). The CDR3 has 13 residues. Deletions cut 10 bases from V and 8 bases from J, with 16 bases between. CDR1 and CDR2 from the germline V gene are KGHDR and SFDVKD. The CDR3, as DNA: TGTGCCACACGTGGGGGGGCCGGAGAAAAACTGTTTTTT. Protein: CATRGGAGEKLFF.

The sample holds one count of this clone. This chain uses TRBV7-3 with TRBJ2-1, with D tentatively TRBD2 (5 bases). CDR3 size: 14 residues. Germline V gene sequence: CDR1 SGHTA, CDR2 FQGTGA. V lost 5 bases and J 4 bases, leaving 12 bases between the germline ends. The DNA for the CDR3 is TGTGCCAGCAGCGCACGGGGTGGGTACAATGAGCAGTTCTTC. Translation: CASSARGGYNEQFF.

This chain links TRBV6-5 with TRBJ1-2, with D possibly matching TRBD1 (6 bases). Trimming took 6 bases from V and 4 from J, leaving 15 bases between them. This CDR3 is 14 amino acids long. Germline CDR1 reads MNHEY; CDR2 reads SVGAGI. CDR3 loop: CASSFSTGFYGYTF. The DNA for the CDR3 is TGTGCCAGCAGCTTCTCGACAGGCTTCTATGGCTACACCTTC.

The gene calls are TRBV6-5 and TRBJ1-6, with 7 bases identical to TRBD1. This CDR3 spans 13 amino acids. The ends lost 8 bases at V and 7 bases at J; junction bases unmatched: 5. In germline, CDR1 is MNHEY, CDR2 SVGAGI. CDR3 in DNA: TGTGCCAGCCAGGACAGGAGGAATTCACCCCTCCACTTT. Its translation is CASQDRRNSPLHF.

The CDR3 loop is CASSATRNEQFF. DNA of the CDR3: TGTGCCAGCAGCGCCACCCGGAATGAGCAGTTCTTC. V gene TRBV7-2 combines with J gene TRBJ2-1; D unresolved. The CDR3 length is 12 residues. Trimming took 5 bases from V and 7 from J, leaving 9 bases between them. Germline CDR1 SGHTA, CDR2 FQGNSA. Combining the CDR3 with reference TRBV7-2 and TRBJ2-1 gives the whole variable domain GAGVSQSPSNKVTEKGKDVELRCDPISGHTALYWYRQSLGQGLEFLIYFQGNSAPDKSGLPSDRFSAERTGGSVSTLTIQRTQQEDSAVYLCASSATRNEQFFGPGTRLTVL.

The CDR3 spells CASSLLKGRYEAFF. The CDR3, as DNA: TGTGCCAGCAGTTTATTGAAGGGGAGGTATGAAGCTTTCTTT. V is TRBV28 and J is TRBJ1-1; perhaps TRBD1 as D (5 bases). The V end lost 1 base, the J end lost 7 bases, and 13 bases lay between the germline ends. Per the germline V gene, CDR1 is MDHEN and CDR2 is SYDVKM. This CDR3 spans 14 amino acids.